The clone carrying this T cell receptor (beta chain) ranks as medium-sized. The data were taken from a study of graft-versus-host responses after intestinal transplantation. The responders that had proliferated, CFSE-low CD3+CD4+ and CD3+CD8+ cells, were sorted after the reaction. Repertoires were generated with immunoSEQ multiplex PCR, while TCRdb's copy carries only in-frame clones and drops some. The sample has roughly 7,800 clones; around 33% are singletons. V was pared by 5 bases and J by 7 bases, with 13 bases of the junction left unmatched. CDR1 and CDR2 (germline): SNHLY, FYNNEI. The CDR3 has 16 residues. General study points: Marrow from the recipient contained GvH clones, some of which had appeared first in ileum or blood.

The rearrangement links TRBV2 to TRBJ1-4; 7 bases agree with TRBD1. The origin of this receptor is a human patient who received an intestinal transplant. Here the sequenced sample was alloreactive CD4+ T cells from a mixed lymphocyte reaction culture, taken before intestinal transplant. This sample's subset: CFSE-low proliferating T cells sorted from roughly 6-day pre-transplant mixed lymphocyte reaction (GvH or HvG direction). The CDR3 reads CASSTGTAQGFEKLFF. DNA for the CDR3: TGTGCCAGCAGTACCGGGACAGCTCAGGGTTTTGAAAAACTGTTTTTT.